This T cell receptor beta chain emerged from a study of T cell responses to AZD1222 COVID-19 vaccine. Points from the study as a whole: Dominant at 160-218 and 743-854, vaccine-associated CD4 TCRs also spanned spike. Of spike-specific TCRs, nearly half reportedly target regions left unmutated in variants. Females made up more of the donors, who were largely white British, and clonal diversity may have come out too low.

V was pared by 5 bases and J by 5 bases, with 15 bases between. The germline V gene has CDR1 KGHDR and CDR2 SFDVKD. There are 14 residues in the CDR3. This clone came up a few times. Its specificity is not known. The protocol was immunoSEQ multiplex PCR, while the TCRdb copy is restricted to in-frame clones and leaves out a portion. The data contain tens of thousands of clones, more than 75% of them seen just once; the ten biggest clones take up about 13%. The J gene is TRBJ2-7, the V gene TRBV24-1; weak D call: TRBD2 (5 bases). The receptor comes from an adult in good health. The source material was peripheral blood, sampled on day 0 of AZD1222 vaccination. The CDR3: CATSAHAAGNEQYF. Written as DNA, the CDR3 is TGTGCCACCAGTGCCCATGCGGCGGGTAACGAGCAGTACTTC.